This note documents a single T cell receptor beta chain sequence. Its antigen is unidentified. The sample belongs to a study of cytomegalovirus exposure and HLA in healthy donors. The PCR ran on 60 Vbeta and 13 Jbeta primers. Some clones are missing from TCRdb's copy, which holds only in-frame ones; the method was immunoSEQ multiplex PCR. The table lists 100,000 or so clones, roughly 70% of them singletons. Germline CDR1 reads MNHNS; CDR2 reads SASEGT. Trimming took 0 bases from V and 10 from J, leaving 21 bases between them. The CDR3 runs to 16 residues. Findings and limits, study-wide: A missense variant in DCLRE1C was later tied to TCR beta V- and J-gene trimming. As immune exposure information, only CMV serostatus was available.

The TCR originated in a man in his forties or fifties in good health and CMV-seropositive. The material sequenced was PBMCs. The V and J genes are TRBV6-1 and TRBJ1-1; maybe TRBD1 (6 bases). The CDR3 is CASSEAAGGGGLTAFF. The CDR3, as DNA: TGTGCCAGCAGTGAAGCCGCCGGGGGGGGCGGCCTTACAGCTTTCTTT.